The 6 T cell receptor beta chains presented below share a single source sample, sequenced in a study of shared clonotypes between healthy human individuals. Libraries were prepared by immunoSEQ multiplex PCR; TCRdb keeps only in-frame clonotypes and omits some of them. This sample has over a million clones, with roughly 96% found just once. The sample was naive CD4+ T cells sorted from blood. As for subset: CD45RA+ positively selected. The receptors were gathered from a man aged 25 to 40 in good health.

On this clone itself: A junction boundary mismatches the germline segment, possibly from a read error. The gene calls are TRBV7-8 and TRBJ2-1, with a possible D match to TRBD2 (6 bases). The CDR3 is made up of 12 amino acids. Germline V CDR1 and CDR2: SGHVS, FQNEAQ. The CDR3 nucleotides read TGTGCCAGCAGCTTCAACACTAGCCTGACGGTCTTC. Protein sequence: CASSFNTSLTVF.

The V call is TRBV14, the J call TRBJ2-7; D call uncertain. The V and J ends lost 2 bases and 4 bases respectively, with 9 bases between them. The CDR3 sequence is 13 residues long. Germline V gene lookup returns CDR1 SGHDN and CDR2 FVKESK. In DNA, the CDR3 is TGTGCCAGCAGCCAATGGGGTTCTTACGAGCAGTACTTC. Translating it yields CASSQWGSYEQYF.

CDR3 in amino acids: CASSQVSQNTEAFF. The DNA of the CDR3 is TGCGCCAGCAGCCAAGTCTCCCAGAACACTGAAGCTTTCTTT. This chain links TRBV4-3 with TRBJ1-1; no clear D. Deletions cut 1 base from V and 1 base from J, with 7 bases between. The CDR3 is made up of 14 amino acids. Germline V gene lookup returns CDR1 LGHNA and CDR2 YSLEER.

This sequence joins TRBV2 and TRBJ2-1, with D perhaps matching TRBD1 or TRBD2 (5 bases each). Trimming stripped 6 bases from V and 5 bases from J, with 14 bases between. The germline gives CDR1 SNHLY, CDR2 FYNNEI. This CDR3 contains 14 residues. The CDR3 region is CASSILRGDNEQFF. The DNA of the CDR3 is TGTGCCAGCAGCATCCTCCGAGGGGACAATGAGCAGTTCTTC.

The gene calls are TRBV10-3 and TRBJ2-4; D is undetermined. In germline, CDR1 is ENHRY, CDR2 SYGVKD. This CDR3 comprises 14 residues. With 2 bases removed from V and 4 bases from J, the gap between germline ends came to 9 bases. The CDR3 nucleotides read TGTGCCATCAGTGAGCCCGGCGAGAAAAACATTCAGTACTTC. Encoded protein: CAISEPGEKNIQYF.

This clone came up once. V usage is TRBV27 and J usage is TRBJ2-2; D gene uncertain. The CDR3 has 12 residues. With 7 bases removed from V and 5 bases from J, the gap between germline ends came to 8 bases. The germline gives CDR1 MNHEY, CDR2 SMNVEV (reference sequence). CDR3 sequence (DNA): TGTGCCAGCACGAGTTGGACCGGGGAGCTGTTTTTT. Translated: CASTSWTGELFF.